A selection of T cell receptor beta chains follows, all from one sample in a study of cytomegalovirus exposure and HLA in healthy donors. Using immunoSEQ multiplex PCR, the repertoire was profiled, and TCRdb retains in-frame clones only, with some absent. The sample gives over 150,000 clones, more than 80% of which show up once; approximately 2.3% is in the top ten. Sequenced sample: PBMCs. These receptors originate from a male donor in good health and CMV-seronegative. CDR3s include the opening cysteine and the closing phenylalanine or tryptophan. D genes are given only for firm matches. Clone sizes are given selectively: once, few, many, or a class where the clone is expanded.

>TRBD2|TRBV9|TRBJ2-3|NA
TGTGCCAGCAGCGCTGGACCTTTGGCTAGCGGGACTACAGATACGCAGTATTTT
CASSAGPLASGTTDTQYF
>TRBD1|TRBV2|TRBJ1-1|NA
TGTGCCAGCAGCCGACGACAGGGGGCGACTGAAGCTTTCTTT
CASSRRQGATEAFF
>NA|TRBV19|TRBJ2-5|NA
TGTGCCAGTAGTTTGAACGGGGAGACCCAGTACTTC
CASSLNGETQYF
>NA|TRBV6-1|TRBJ1-1|NA
TGTGCCAGCAGAAGGGGGACGAACACTGAAGCTTTCTTT
CASRRGTNTEAFF
>TRBD2|TRBV9|TRBJ2-7|NA
TGTGCCAGCAGCACCGGACTAGCGGGGGTACCCAGCTACGAGCAGTACTTC
CASSTGLAGVPSYEQYF
>NA|TRBV7-6|TRBJ2-3|NA
TGTGCCAGCAGCCTCGAGACTGGCACAGATACGCAGTATTTT
CASSLETGTDTQYF
>NA|TRBV4-1|TRBJ1-2|NA
TGCGCCAGCAGCCAAGGAGGGTCGGATGGCTACACCTTC
CASSQGGSDGYTF
>TRBD1|TRBV5-4|TRBJ1-3|NA
TGTGCCAGCAGCTCCGGGACAGGGGGCGCGGGAAACACCATATATTTT
CASSSGTGGAGNTIYF
>TRBD1|TRBV5-4|TRBJ1-2|NA
TGTGCCAGCAGCCAAGGACAGGGTGGCTACCCCTTC
CASSQGQGGYPF
>TRBD2|TRBV4-3|TRBJ2-5|NA
TGCGCCAGCAGCCAAGAAACCGGCGGGGGGGCCGGGGAGACCCAGTACTTC
CASSQETGGGAGETQYF
>NA|TRBV5-1|TRBJ1-2|NA
TGCGCCAGCAGCTTGGAGGGGGGGGCCTATGGCTACACCTTC
CASSLEGGAYGYTF
>TRBD1|TRBV6-5|TRBJ1-1|NA
TGTGCCAGCAGGGGACAGGGAATGAACACTGAAGCTTTCTTT
CASRGQGMNTEAFF
>NA|TRBV9|TRBJ2-7|NA
TGTGCCAGCAGCGTAGCGGGAACCTACGAGCAGTACTTC
CASSVAGTYEQYF
>NA|TRBV9|TRBJ2-7|NA
TGTGCCAGCAGCGTGTCCTCTGGGGGGGGGTTTAACAGGGACGAGCAGTACTTC
CASSVSSGGGFNRDEQYF
>TRBD2|TRBV18|TRBJ2-3|NA
TGTGCCAGCTCACCGCTAGCGGGAGGTACAGATACGCAGTATTTT
CASSPLAGGTDTQYF
>NA|TRBV5-4|TRBJ2-7|NA
TGTGCCAGCTCGGACAGCTCCTACGAGCAGTACTTC
CASSDSSYEQYF
>NA|TRBV9|TRBJ2-6|NA
TGTGCCAGCAGCGTGGGAGGAAGCGGGGCCAACGTCCTGACTTTC
CASSVGGSGANVLTF
>NA|TRBV5-8|TRBJ1-1|NA
TGTGCCAGCAGCTCTAACCCGGGGACTGAAGCTTTCTTT
CASSSNPGTEAFF
>TRBD2|TRBV27|TRBJ2-7|NA
TGTGCCAGCAGTTCCTCTAGCGGGAGGGCGGATTTTGAGCAGTACTTC
CASSSSSGRADFEQYF
>TRBD2|TRBV5-4|TRBJ2-2|NA
TGTGCCAGCAGCCCCTGGACTAGCGGCACCGGGGAGCTGTTTTTT
CASSPWTSGTGELFF
>TRBD1|TRBV7-2|TRBJ2-7|NA
TGTGCCAGCAGCTTAGATCCAGGGGGCGTCTACGAGCAGTACTTC
CASSLDPGGVYEQYF
>NA|TRBV29-1|TRBJ2-5|once
TGCAGCGTCGGGTCGGCTACAGGGCCGGGGGAGACCCAGTACTTC
CSVGSATGPGETQYF
>NA|TRBV6-5|TRBJ2-6|few
TGTGCCAGCAGTCCACGAGAGTCCAACGTCCTGACTTTC
CASSPRESNVLTF
>TRBD1|TRBV25-1|TRBJ2-1|NA
TGTGCCAGCAGTGGGACAGGCGACTACAATGGGCAGTTCTTC
CASSGTGDYNGQFF
>TRBD1|TRBV28|TRBJ2-7|NA
TGTGCCAGCAGTAAGGACAGGGGGCGCAACGAGCAGTACTTC
CASSKDRGRNEQYF
>NA|TRBV6-1|TRBJ1-3|NA
TGTGCCAGCACCCAGGTGGACTCTGGAAACACCATATATTTT
CASTQVDSGNTIYF
>NA|TRBV10-3|TRBJ2-7|NA
TGTGCCATCAGGCCCGGCGGCAGCTCCTACGAGCAGTACTTC
CAIRPGGSSYEQYF
>NA|TRBV4-1|TRBJ2-7|NA
TGCGCCAGCAGCCAAGAAGTCTCGACACCGCAGTACTTC
CASSQEVSTPQYF
>NA|TRBV5-1|TRBJ2-3|NA
TGCGCCAGCAGTGGGGCGGGGGCGAGCACAGATACGCAGTATTTT
CASSGAGASTDTQYF
>NA|TRBV9|TRBJ2-3|NA
TGTGCCAGCAGCGGGAGACCAGAACCCCCAGATACGCAGTATTTT
CASSGRPEPPDTQYF
>NA|TRBV5-4|TRBJ1-3|NA
TGTGCCAGCAGCCAAGGGGGAAATGGAAACACCATATATTTT
CASSQGGNGNTIYF
>TRBD1|TRBV19|TRBJ2-7|NA
TGTGCCAGTTCTCCTAAAACAGGGGTACCCTACGAGCAGTACTTC
CASSPKTGVPYEQYF
>NA|TRBV19|TRBJ2-1|NA
TGTGCCAGTAGTCCCTACAGTTCCCTCAGCTCCTACAATGAGCAGTTCTTC
CASSPYSSLSSYNEQFF
>TRBD1|TRBV2|TRBJ1-4|NA
TGTGCCAGCAGTGAGTTGCGACAGGGTAATGAACTGTTTTTT
CASSELRQGNELFF
>NA|TRBV2|TRBJ2-3|NA
TGTGCCAGCAGTGAAAATTTGAGGTACAGGGACACAGATACGCAGTATTTT
CASSENLRYRDTDTQYF
>TRBD1|TRBV29-1|TRBJ1-3|NA
TGCAGCGTTGAAAAGGGGACAGGGGGCGGTGGAAACACCATATATTTT
CSVEKGTGGGGNTIYF
>TRBD2|TRBV19|TRBJ2-7|few
TGTGCCAGTAGTACTTTAGCGGGACCCGAGCAGTACTTC
CASSTLAGPEQYF
>TRBD1|TRBV15|TRBJ1-2|NA
TGTGCCACCAGCAGGGGGACAGGAGCGCCCTATGGCTACACCTTC
CATSRGTGAPYGYTF
>TRBD1|TRBV5-6|TRBJ2-7|NA
TGTGCCAGCAGCGTGGACAGGAACTACGAGCAGTACTTC
CASSVDRNYEQYF
>NA|TRBV19|TRBJ2-2|NA
TGTGCCAGTAGTATAGTGCGGGGCACCGGGGAGCTGTTTTTT
CASSIVRGTGELFF
>TRBD2|TRBV5-1|TRBJ2-7|NA
TGCGCCAGCAGCCCCCGACTAGCGGGGAACCTTTACGAGCAGTACTTC
CASSPRLAGNLYEQYF
>TRBD2|TRBV4-2|TRBJ2-5|NA
TGTGCCAGCGCGACGGGACTAGCGGGGGAAGAGACCCAGTACTTC
CASATGLAGEETQYF